This TCR beta chain was profiled in a study of T-cell reconstitution after alpha-beta-depleted transplantation in children. Study observations and caveats: Several hundred expanded graft clones reportedly supplied alpha-beta T cells about two months after transplant. One year after transplant, T-cell counts and diversity came mostly from newly produced T cells.

For TCRbeta, the library was prepared with unique molecular identifiers. TCRdb used MiXCR to reprocess the PCR reads, holding one entry per CDR3 protein. The sample has 700,000 to 950,000 distinct CDR3 sequences; roughly 15% are singletons. Turning to this clonotype: Its target is not known.

The CDR3 covers 16 residues. From germline, CDR1 is PRHDT and CDR2 FYEKMQ (reference sequence). J was trimmed by 0 bases and V by 5 bases; bases with no gene match: 7. The J gene is TRBJ2-5, the V gene TRBV13; 9 positions match TRBD2. The TCR sequence derives from a male patient aged 10-17 years who had a stem cell transplant for acute lymphoblastic leukemia, so the T cells may come from the graft donor. The material was PBMCs, mostly from graft donor cells, obtained 360 days after TCRalphabeta/CD19-depleted stem cell transplant. This CDR3 is CASSLRTSAYQETQYF. The CDR3 DNA is TGTGCCAGCAGCCTCCGGACTAGCGCGTACCAAGAGACCCAGTACTTC.